This T cell receptor beta chain comes out of a study of metastatic and nonmetastatic thyroid tumors. Findings and limits, study-wide: For both blood and tumor, malignant thyroid tumors reportedly showed significantly higher TCR beta diversity than benign nodules did.

This clone was observed many times. As yet, its antigen is unknown. The CDR3 is 18 residues long. V shed 4 bases, J shed 4 bases, and the junction held 12 bases outside the gene matches. Germline CDR1 and CDR2: SGDLS and YYNGEE. None of the patients had undergone any treatment ahead of thyroid surgery. TCRdb re-analyzed the PCR reads through MiXCR. Altogether roughly 59,000 clones are present, about 17% being singletons, with the ten largest covering over 8.5%. Input material: blood. The chain couples TRBV9 to TRBJ1-3; 12 positions match TRBD1. This sequence originates from a male donor with papillary thyroid cancer or a benign thyroid nodule (not recorded which). Some clones in this sample may be carry-over from other donors' samples. Here the CDR3 reads CASSPGGQGARMGNTIYF. CDR3 bases: TGTGCCAGCAGCCCGGGGGGACAGGGGGCCCGTATGGGAAACACCATATATTTT.